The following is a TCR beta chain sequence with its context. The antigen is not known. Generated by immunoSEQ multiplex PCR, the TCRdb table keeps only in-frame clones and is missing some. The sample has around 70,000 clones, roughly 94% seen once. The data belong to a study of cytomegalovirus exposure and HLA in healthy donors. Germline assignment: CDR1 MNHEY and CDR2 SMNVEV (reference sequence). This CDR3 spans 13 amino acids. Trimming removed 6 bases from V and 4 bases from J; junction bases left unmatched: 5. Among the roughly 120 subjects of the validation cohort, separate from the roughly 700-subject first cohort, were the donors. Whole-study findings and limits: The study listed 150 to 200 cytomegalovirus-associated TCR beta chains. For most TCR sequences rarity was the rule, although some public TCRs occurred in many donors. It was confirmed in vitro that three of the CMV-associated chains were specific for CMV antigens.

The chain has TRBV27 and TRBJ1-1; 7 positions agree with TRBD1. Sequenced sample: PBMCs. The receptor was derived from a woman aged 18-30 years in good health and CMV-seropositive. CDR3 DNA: TGTGCCAGCAGCCCAGACAGGGTCACTGAAGCTTTCTTT. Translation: CASSPDRVTEAFF.